Listed below are T cell receptor beta chains from one sample, sequenced in a study of graft-versus-host responses after intestinal transplantation. This table comes from immunoSEQ multiplex PCR, and its TCRdb copy is limited to in-frame clones, with some not included. The table has approximately 99,000 clones, roughly 90% seen once; the top ten hold around 0.07%. No antigens are known for them. The specimen comprised unstimulated CD8+ T cells sorted from spleen or lymph node cells, sampled before transplant. These receptors originate from a human donor who was the organ donor for an intestinal transplant. Each CDR3 is given with its conserved first and last residue. D genes are given only for firm matches. The size entry is marked missing in some rows and otherwise reads once, few, many or a size class.

TRBV6-5	13	TRBJ2-1	-	-	CASRTSSVYEQFF	TGTGCCAGCAGAACCTCTAGCGTCTATGAGCAGTTCTTC
TRBV11-2	15	TRBJ1-1	TRBD1	-	CASGLNAGTGFEAFF	TGTGCCAGCGGTTTAAACGCCGGGACAGGGTTTGAAGCTTTCTTT
TRBV4-1	18	TRBJ2-4	TRBD1	-	CASSHWTGVNLAKNIQYF	TGCGCCAGCAGCCATTGGACAGGGGTGAACCTAGCCAAAAACATTCAGTACTTC
TRBV2	15	TRBJ1-1	-	-	CASSELGSGNTEAFF	TGTGCCAGCAGTGAATTAGGCAGCGGGAACACTGAAGCTTTCTTT
TRBV15	14	TRBJ2-5	-	-	CATTATGTGETQYF	TGTGCCACCACGGCCACAGGGACCGGAGAGACCCAGTACTTC
TRBV12-5	13	TRBJ1-1	-	-	CASDPTGNTEAFF	TGTGCTAGTGACCCGACAGGGAACACTGAAGCTTTCTTT
TRBV18	16	TRBJ2-6	-	-	CASSNQGLAGANVLTF	TGTGCCAGCTCAAACCAGGGGCTTGCTGGGGCCAACGTCCTGACTTTC
TRBV7-8	16	TRBJ2-7	TRBD2	-	CASSLGTSGNFYEQYF	TGTGCCAGCAGCTTAGGGACTAGCGGGAACTTCTACGAGCAGTACTTC
TRBV2	13	TRBJ1-1	-	-	CATQGGAHTEAFF	TGTGCCACCCAAGGGGGGGCCCACACTGAAGCTTTCTTT
TRBV6-5	14	TRBJ1-2	TRBD1	-	CASSYSTGIGGYTF	TGTGCCAGCAGTTACTCGACAGGGATAGGCGGCTACACCTTC
TRBV27	14	TRBJ2-5	-	-	CASFGLGGGETQYF	TGTGCCAGCTTTGGTCTGGGTGGCGGGGAGACCCAGTACTTC
TRBV4-2	15	TRBJ2-7	TRBD1	-	CASSPYRGGGYEQYF	TGTGCCAGCAGCCCGTACAGGGGTGGAGGCTACGAGCAGTACTTC
TRBV5-4	14	TRBJ1-6	-	-	CASSLVLGGSPLHF	TGTGCCAGCAGCTTGGTGCTTGGAGGGTCACCCCTCCACTTT
TRBV5-4	16	TRBJ2-1	TRBD2	-	CASSYSSGRYENEQFF	TGTGCCAGCAGCTACTCTAGCGGGAGGTATGAGAATGAGCAGTTCTTC
TRBV9	12	TRBJ1-2	-	-	CASSGNRVGYTF	TGTGCCAGCAGCGGAAACAGGGTTGGCTACACCTTC
TRBV5-1	14	TRBJ2-7	TRBD2	-	CASSTGRASYEQYF	TGCGCCAGCAGCACCGGGAGGGCCTCCTACGAGCAGTACTTC
TRBV4-1	15	TRBJ2-5	TRBD2	-	CASSQQAGTKETQYF	TGCGCCAGCAGCCAACAAGCGGGGACCAAAGAGACCCAGTACTTC
TRBV6-5	16	TRBJ1-2	-	-	CASSYSSGDKDYGYTF	TGTGCCAGCAGTTACTCGAGCGGGGATAAAGACTATGGCTACACCTTC
TRBV13	12	TRBJ2-4	TRBD1	-	CASTSGTGEQYF	TGTGCCAGCACGAGTGGGACAGGTGAACAGTACTTC
TRBV6-1	17	TRBJ2-1	TRBD2	-	CASSENLGGMGYNEQFF	TGTGCCAGCAGTGAAAACCTGGGGGGGATGGGATACAATGAGCAGTTCTTC
TRBV7-3	14	TRBJ2-3	-	-	CASRPSLGATTQYF	TGTGCCAGCAGACCATCTCTGGGGGCGACTACGCAGTATTTT
TRBV5-8	13	TRBJ1-2	-	few	CASSLVFNGGYTF	TGTGCCAGCAGCTTGGTGTTCAACGGTGGCTACACCTTC
TRBV29-1	15	TRBJ1-2	TRBD1	-	CSEVSMDRLNYGYTF	TGCAGCGAGGTCAGTATGGACAGGCTGAACTATGGCTACACCTTC
TRBV6-5	16	TRBJ1-6	-	-	CASSYSGPLSSSPLHF	TGTGCCAGCAGTTACTCTGGCCCCCTGAGTAGCTCACCCCTCCACTTT
TRBV30	18	TRBJ2-1	-	once	CAWSSWDSPSSSYNEQFF	TGTGCCTGGAGTTCCTGGGACTCCCCCTCTAGCTCCTACAATGAGCAGTTCTTC
TRBV12-5	15	TRBJ2-2	-	-	CASGFRGRNTGELFF	TGTGCTAGTGGCTTCAGGGGCCGGAACACCGGGGAGCTGTTTTTT
TRBV7-9	14	TRBJ1-2	TRBD1	-	CASSPPDRDYGYTF	TGTGCCAGCAGCCCACCGGACAGGGACTATGGCTACACCTTC
TRBV5-1	14	TRBJ2-5	-	-	CASSSQLEQETQYF	TGCGCCAGCAGCTCTCAATTAGAACAAGAGACCCAGTACTTC
TRBV28	14	TRBJ2-3	-	once	CASSLRTGADTQYF	TGTGCCAGCAGTTTACGGACCGGGGCAGATACGCAGTATTTT
TRBV5-5	16	TRBJ2-3	-	-	CASSYPEGASTDTQYF	TGTGCCAGCAGCTACCCTGAAGGGGCCAGCACAGATACGCAGTATTTT
TRBV28	12	TRBJ1-1	-	-	CAIDAPGLGAFF	TGTGCCATCGATGCCCCAGGGTTGGGGGCTTTCTTT
TRBV27	14	TRBJ2-5	-	-	CASSFSGSGETQYF	TGTGCCAGCAGTTTCTCCGGGAGTGGAGAGACCCAGTACTTC
TRBV6-6	16	TRBJ1-3	-	once	CASSYPLGQGGNTIYF	TGTGCCAGCAGTTACCCCCTTGGGCAGGGGGGAAACACCATATATTTT
TRBV6-5	13	TRBJ1-1	-	-	CASSLSVSTEAFF	TGTGCCAGCAGTTTATCAGTGTCTACTGAAGCTTTCTTT
TRBV15	14	TRBJ2-7	TRBD1	-	CATSSGQGARYPYF	TGTGCCACCAGCAGCGGTCAGGGGGCGAGATACCCGTACTTC
TRBV18	15	TRBJ1-5	-	-	CASSPPSALNQPQHF	TGTGCCAGCTCACCACCCTCAGCGCTTAATCAGCCCCAGCATTTT
TRBV15	22	TRBJ2-2	TRBD2	-	CATSRDILQSGLAGSHTGELFF	TGTGCCACCAGCAGAGACATCCTTCAATCGGGACTAGCGGGATCTCACACCGGGGAGCTGTTTTTT
TRBV7-9	12	TRBJ2-7	-	-	CASSLFGFEQYF	TGTGCCAGCAGCTTATTCGGGTTCGAGCAGTACTTC
TRBV27	15	TRBJ2-5	TRBD1	-	CASSSLHRGLETQYF	TGTGCCAGCAGCTCACTCCACAGGGGGCTGGAGACCCAGTACTTC
TRBV5-1	13	TRBJ2-7	TRBD1	-	CASSPTGDDEQYF	TGCGCCAGCAGCCCGACAGGGGATGACGAGCAGTACTTC
TRBV4-2	15	TRBJ2-1	-	once	CASSQLKVEYNEQFF	TGTGCCAGCAGCCAATTAAAAGTGGAGTACAATGAGCAGTTCTTC
TRBV19	13	TRBJ1-2	-	-	CASRGGHYLGYTF	TGTGCCAGTAGGGGGGGGCACTACCTTGGCTACACCTTC
TRBV6-5	14	TRBJ2-7	TRBD2	once	CASTPLAGGSEQYF	TGTGCCAGCACCCCTCTAGCGGGAGGTAGCGAGCAGTACTTC
TRBV5-1	14	TRBJ1-3	-	-	CASSLGGTGNTIYF	TGCGCCAGCAGTTTGGGAGGAACTGGAAACACCATATATTTT
TRBV6-5	13	TRBJ2-7	TRBD1	-	CASSYRQGYEQYF	TGTGCCAGCAGTTACCGACAGGGCTACGAGCAGTACTTC
TRBV9	15	TRBJ2-2	-	-	CASESGPANTGELFF	TGTGCCAGCGAGAGCGGGCCTGCGAACACCGGGGAGCTGTTTTTT
TRBV5-6	14	TRBJ1-2	TRBD1	few	CASSLGTGAYGYTF	TGTGCCAGCAGCTTGGGGACAGGCGCCTATGGCTACACCTTC
TRBV25-1	16	TRBJ2-5	-	once	CASSPRLGIYQETQYF	TGTGCCAGCAGCCCCCGACTAGGGATTTATCAAGAGACCCAGTACTTC
TRBV4-1	15	TRBJ2-1	-	-	CASSHVADSSNEQFF	TGCGCCAGCAGCCATGTCGCCGACAGTTCCAATGAGCAGTTCTTC
TRBV6-5	14	TRBJ2-3	-	-	CASSYQGSTDTQYF	TGTGCCAGCAGTTACCAGGGCAGCACAGATACGCAGTATTTT
TRBV6-1	12	TRBJ2-7	TRBD1	-	CASRSTGGEQYF	TGTGCCAGCAGGTCCACAGGGGGCGAGCAGTACTTC
TRBV7-9	16	TRBJ1-1	-	-	CASSLGFGLSGTEAFF	TGTGCCAGCAGCCTGGGTTTCGGGTTATCGGGCACTGAAGCTTTCTTT
TRBV2	13	TRBJ1-5	TRBD1	-	CASRRQGGQPQHF	TGTGCCAGCAGACGACAGGGGGGACAGCCCCAGCATTTT